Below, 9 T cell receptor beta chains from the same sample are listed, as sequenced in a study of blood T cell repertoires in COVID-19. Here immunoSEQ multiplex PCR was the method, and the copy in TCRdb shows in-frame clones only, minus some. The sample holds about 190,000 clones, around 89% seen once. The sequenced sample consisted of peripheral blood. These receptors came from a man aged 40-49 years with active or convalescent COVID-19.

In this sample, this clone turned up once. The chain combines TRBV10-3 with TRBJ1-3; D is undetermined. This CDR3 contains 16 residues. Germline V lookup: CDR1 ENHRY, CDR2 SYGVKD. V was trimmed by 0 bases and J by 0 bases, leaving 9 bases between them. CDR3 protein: CAISESISGSGNTIYF. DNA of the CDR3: TGTGCCATCAGTGAGTCGATCTCCGGCTCTGGAAACACCATATATTTT.

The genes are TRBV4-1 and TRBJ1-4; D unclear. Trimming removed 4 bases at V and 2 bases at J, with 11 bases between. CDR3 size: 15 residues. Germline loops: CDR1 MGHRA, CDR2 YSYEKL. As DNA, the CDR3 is TGCGCCAGCAGCCTCCTATTTGCGACTAATGAAAAACTGTTTTTT. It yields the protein CASSLLFATNEKLFF.

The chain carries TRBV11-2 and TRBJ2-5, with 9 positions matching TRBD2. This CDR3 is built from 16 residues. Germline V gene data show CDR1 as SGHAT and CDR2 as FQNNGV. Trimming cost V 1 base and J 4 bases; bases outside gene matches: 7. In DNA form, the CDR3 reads TGTGCCAGCAGCTTAGTTAGTAGCGGGAGCTCAGAGACCCAGTACTTC. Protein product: CASSLVSSGSSETQYF.

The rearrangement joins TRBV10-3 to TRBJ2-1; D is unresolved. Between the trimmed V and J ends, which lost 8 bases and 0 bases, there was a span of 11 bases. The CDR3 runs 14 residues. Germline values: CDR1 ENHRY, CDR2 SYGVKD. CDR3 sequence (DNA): TGTGCCATCCAACAGAGAAACTCCTACAATGAGCAGTTCTTC. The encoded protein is CAIQQRNSYNEQFF.

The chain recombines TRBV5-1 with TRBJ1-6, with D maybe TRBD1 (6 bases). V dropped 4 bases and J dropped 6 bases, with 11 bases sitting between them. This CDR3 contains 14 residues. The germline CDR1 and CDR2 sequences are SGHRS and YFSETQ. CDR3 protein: CASSQTGPNSPLHF. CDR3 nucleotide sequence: TGCGCCAGCAGCCAGACAGGTCCTAATTCACCCCTCCACTTT. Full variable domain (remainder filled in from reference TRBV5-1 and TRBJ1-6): KAGVTQTPRYLIKTRGQQVTLSCSPISGHRSVSWYQQTPGQGLQFLFEYFSETQRNKGNFPGRFSGRQFSNSRSEMNVSTLELGDSALYLCASSQTGPNSPLHFGNGTRLTVT.

CDR3 coding DNA: TGTGCCAGCAGCTTGGGGGCAGGTTCACCCCTCCACTTT. It is translated as CASSLGAGSPLHF. The V gene is TRBV11-2, the J gene TRBJ1-6, with a possible D match to TRBD1 (6 bases). Per the germline V gene, CDR1 is SGHAT and CDR2 is FQNNGV. V shed 3 bases and J shed 9 bases, with 9 bases lying between them. The CDR3 loop spans 13 amino acids.

As DNA, the CDR3 is TGTGCCAGCAGCCAGGTCGCAGGGGACTATAATTCACCCCTCCACTTT. Encoded protein: CASSQVAGDYNSPLHF. The rearrangement uses TRBV14 and TRBJ1-6; D is perhaps TRBD1 (6 bases). CDR1 is SGHDN and CDR2 is FVKESK in the germline V gene. The germline V and J ends were trimmed by 3 bases and 3 bases, with 12 bases remaining between them. The CDR3 contains 16 residues.

The CDR3 reads CASSLSPGTGGGYTF. DNA for the CDR3: TGTGCCAGCAGTCTAAGTCCCGGGACAGGGGGCGGCTACACCTTC. V and J are TRBV14 and TRBJ1-2, with 12 bases matching TRBD1. This CDR3 comprises 15 residues. Per the germline V gene, CDR1 is SGHDN and CDR2 is FVKESK. V trimming: 6 bases; J trimming: 8 bases; junction bases outside the gene matches: 10.

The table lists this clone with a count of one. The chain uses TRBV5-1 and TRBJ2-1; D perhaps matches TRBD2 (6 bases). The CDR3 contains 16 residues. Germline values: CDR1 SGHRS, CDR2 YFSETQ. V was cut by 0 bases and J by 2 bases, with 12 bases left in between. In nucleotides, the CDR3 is TGCGCCAGCAGCTTGGCCGGAGGGGTGGCCTACAATGAGCAGTTCTTC. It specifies CASSLAGGVAYNEQFF.